This section outlines one T cell receptor (beta chain) sequence together with its context. What it binds is unknown. RNA transcripts were the template for amplifying TCR beta CDR3 regions. The HTBI primer set served for first-round RT-PCR of the TCR CDR3. TCRdb independently ran MiXCR on the multiplex PCR reads; one entry per CDR3 protein. Counted here are hundreds of thousands of distinct CDR3 sequences, 38% occurring once; the ten biggest clones make up more than 7%. The CDR3 has 13 residues. Germline V gene sequence: CDR1 MGHDK, CDR2 SYGVNS. This record belongs to a study of T cells in Graves' hyperthyroidism and ophthalmopathy. Looking at the study overall: Peripheral blood draws took place at initial diagnosis, ahead of any treatment.

Used for diagnoses were clinical symptoms, serum thyroxine and TRAb, thyroid ultrasound and orbital computed tomography. Extraction of PBMCs used roughly 9.3 ml of fresh peripheral blood. Study-wide results and caveats: Blood also held most thyroid clonotypes expanded beyond 0.001.

The chain couples TRBV25-1 to TRBJ1-3; D not resolved. This TCR came from a man aged 18 to 29 with Graves' hyperthyroidism. Sequences were obtained from blood. CDR3 protein: CARRMSSGNTIYF. CDR3 DNA: TGTGCTAGAAGGATGAGCTCTGGAAACACCATATATTTT.